This TCR beta chain was captured by sequencing in a study of shared clonotypes between healthy human individuals. The study's findings and limits: Blood alone was sampled, and tissue repertoires likely differ. Limited genetic and exposure-history diversity came from having few donors. Of the naive CD4 clonotypes, around 4.9% were shared across a handful of donors.

CDR1 is SGHRS, CDR2 YFSETQ, per germline. The CDR3 runs to 14 residues. V lost 4 bases and J lost 6, with 13 bases in between. This clone came up once. What it recognizes is unknown. Other DNA sequences from this sample encode an identical CDR3 as well. Original data processing: Junction-only sequences without quality scores came from ImmunoSEQ, so filtering differed. Only in-frame clones appear in the TCRdb table, and some are missing; sequencing was by immunoSEQ multiplex PCR. The V and J calls and clone size were taken over from that table, and D and trimming were inferred from the DNA. The table lists a few million clones, approximately 93% of them singletons.

The chain is built from TRBV5-1 and TRBJ1-4, with D perhaps matching TRBD1 (6 bases). Sequencing was carried out using naive CD4+ T cells from PBMCs. Subset indicated: CD45RA+ positively selected. This clonotype was sampled from a man aged 18 to 30 in good health. Some clones in this sample may be carry-over from other donors' samples. The CDR3 sequence: CASSPTGGYEKLFF. CDR3 DNA: TGCGCCAGCAGCCCGACAGGCGGGTATGAAAAACTGTTTTTT.